The clone carrying this T cell receptor beta chain appeared once. The target antigen is unknown. CD45RO-negative, CCR7-selected cells formed the naive CD8 fraction, which excluded terminally differentiated effector memory CD45RA+ cells. Everyone who donated was a Caucasian adult who lived in Nashville, Tennessee. Sequencing was at deep level. Sequencing was performed with immunoSEQ multiplex PCR; in TCRdb, only in-frame clones are kept and a portion is missing. Of about 2 million clones listed, about 95% are singletons. The CDR3 sequence is 14 residues long. Trimming took off 3 bases at V and 0 bases at J, with 7 bases between the two ends. The germline CDR1 and CDR2 sequences are ENHRY and SYGVKD. The data derive from a study of shared clonotypes between healthy human individuals. Study findings and constraints: Relative to their counterparts shared across all four donors, non-shared clonotypes exhibited diminished generation probabilities.

The sample consisted of naive CD8+ T cells sorted from blood. This TCR derives from a man aged 18-30 years in good health. The chain has TRBV10-3 and TRBJ2-3, with D unresolved. The CDR3 coding sequence is TGTGCCATCAGTGACCAGGATAGCACAGATACGCAGTATTTT. This translates into CAISDQDSTDTQYF.